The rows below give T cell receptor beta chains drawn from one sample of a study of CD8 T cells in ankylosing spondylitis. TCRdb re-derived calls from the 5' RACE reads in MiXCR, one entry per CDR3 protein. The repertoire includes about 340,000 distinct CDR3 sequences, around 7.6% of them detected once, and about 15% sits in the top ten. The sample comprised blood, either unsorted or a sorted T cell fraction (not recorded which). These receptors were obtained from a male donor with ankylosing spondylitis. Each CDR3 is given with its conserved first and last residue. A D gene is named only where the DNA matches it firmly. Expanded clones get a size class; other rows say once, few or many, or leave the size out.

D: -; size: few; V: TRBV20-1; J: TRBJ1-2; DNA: TGCAGTGTTCGGTGGAACTATGGCTACACCTTC; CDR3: CSVRWNYGYTF
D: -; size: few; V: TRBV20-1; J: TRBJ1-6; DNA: TGCAGTGCTAGCAAAGGCCCCTATAATTCACCCCTCCACTTT; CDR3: CSASKGPYNSPLHF
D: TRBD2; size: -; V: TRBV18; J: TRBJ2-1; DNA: TGTGCCAGCTCACCACGCGTTAGCGGGAGACTCTCCAATGAGCAGTTCTTC; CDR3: CASSPRVSGRLSNEQFF
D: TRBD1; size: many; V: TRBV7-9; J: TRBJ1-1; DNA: TGTGCCAGCAGCGTTACAGGGGTGTACACTGAAGCTTTCTTT; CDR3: CASSVTGVYTEAFF
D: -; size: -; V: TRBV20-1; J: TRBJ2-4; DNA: TGCAGTGCTAGCTCAGCGGGCCTTCAGTACTTC; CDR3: CSASSAGLQYF
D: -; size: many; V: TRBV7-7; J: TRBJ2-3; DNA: TGTGCCAGCAGCCTGGGAGGGGGCAGGACAGATACGCAGTATTTT; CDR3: CASSLGGGRTDTQYF
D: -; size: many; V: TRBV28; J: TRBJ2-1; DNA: TGTGCCAGCAGCCCCCCGAGCGAACTAGCTCTTGGAATGGGTGAGCAGTTCTTC; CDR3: CASSPPSELALGMGEQFF
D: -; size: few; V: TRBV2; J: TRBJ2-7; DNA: TGTGCCAGCAGTGAAGGACGGGTCGGGGAGCAGTACTTC; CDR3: CASSEGRVGEQYF
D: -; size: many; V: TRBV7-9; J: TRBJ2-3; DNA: TGTGCCAGCAATCCGACCTCTAGCACAGATACGCAGTATTTT; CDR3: CASNPTSSTDTQYF
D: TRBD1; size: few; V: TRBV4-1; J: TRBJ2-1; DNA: TGCGCCAGCAGACGGACCGGGACAGGGATGGGTGAGCAGTTCTTC; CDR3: CASRRTGTGMGEQFF
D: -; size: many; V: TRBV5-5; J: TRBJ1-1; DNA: TGTGCCAGCAGCGACAGACCGACCTCCTACACTGAAGCTTTCTTT; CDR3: CASSDRPTSYTEAFF
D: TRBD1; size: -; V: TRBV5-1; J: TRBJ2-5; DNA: TGCGCCAGCAGCGTGGGACAGGGTATAGAGACCCAGTACTTC; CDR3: CASSVGQGIETQYF
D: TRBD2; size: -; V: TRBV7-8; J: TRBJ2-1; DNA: TGTGCCAGCAGCAAGACAGCGGGAGGATGGAATGAGCAGTTCTTC; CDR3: CASSKTAGGWNEQFF
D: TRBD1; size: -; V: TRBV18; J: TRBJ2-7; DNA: TGTGCCAGCTCATCCCGGGACAGGACCTACGAGCAGTACTTC; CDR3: CASSSRDRTYEQYF
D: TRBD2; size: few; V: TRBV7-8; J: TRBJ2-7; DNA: TGTGCCAGCAGCTTAGTGGCGACTAGCGGCTACGAGCAGTACTTC; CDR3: CASSLVATSGYEQYF
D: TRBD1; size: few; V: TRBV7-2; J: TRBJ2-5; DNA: TGTGCCAGCAGCTGGATGACAGGGACGGGAGAGACCCAGTACTTC; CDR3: CASSWMTGTGETQYF
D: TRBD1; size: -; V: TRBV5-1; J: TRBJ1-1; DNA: TGCGCCAGCGCACAACCACAGGGGCTAGGGAGTGAAGCTTTCTTT; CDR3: CASAQPQGLGSEAFF
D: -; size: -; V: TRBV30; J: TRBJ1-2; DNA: TGTGCCTGGAGTGACGACAGGAGCTATGGCTACACCTTC; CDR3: CAWSDDRSYGYTF
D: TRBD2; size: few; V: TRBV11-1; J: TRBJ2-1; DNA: TGTGCCAGCAGCTTCGGGACTAGCGGAGACAATGAGCAGTTCTTC; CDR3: CASSFGTSGDNEQFF
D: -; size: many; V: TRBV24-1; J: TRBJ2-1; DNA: TGTGCCACCAGTGCCAGGAGCTTGACCCTATCTGAGCAGTTCTTC; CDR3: CATSARSLTLSEQFF
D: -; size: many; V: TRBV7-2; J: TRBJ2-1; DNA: TGTGCCAGCAGCTTAGAAGGCCGGGAATACAATGAGCAGTTCTTC; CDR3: CASSLEGREYNEQFF
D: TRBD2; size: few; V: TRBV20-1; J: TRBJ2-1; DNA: TGCAGTGTCGGGACTAGCGGAAGGATTGAGCAGTTCTTC; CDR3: CSVGTSGRIEQFF